The sequence of this T cell receptor (beta chain) was determined in a study of T cell repertoires in cytomegalovirus infection. On the study more broadly: Indications of both CMV infection and matching HLA type were provided by public TCR beta signatures. Whole-study results and caveats: Carriers of CMV and the relevant HLA type were discriminated by public TCR beta frequency. CMV-specific TCR beta clonotypes restricted by HLA-C dominated the ex vivo response.

In regard to this clonotype: Its antigen is not known.

MiXCR was run by TCRdb on the reads, yielding one entry per CDR3 protein. The data show 200,000 to 250,000 distinct CDR3 sequences, 38% seen once. The germline V and J ends were trimmed by 3 bases and 2 bases, with 9 bases remaining between them. The V gene's germline CDR1 is MNHEY and CDR2 SMNVEV (reference sequence). CDR3 length: 14 amino acids. This receptor was taken from a human donor in good health (CMV status not recorded). Some clones in this sample may be carry-over from other donors' samples. Here the sequenced sample was CD8+ T cells from cultured PBMCs, taken from culture after CMV antigen stimulation. The chain joins TRBV27 to TRBJ2-3, with D perhaps matching TRBD1 or TRBD2 (5 bases each). The CDR3 DNA sequence: TGTGCCAGCAGTTTTGGGACCTCCACAGATACGCAGTATTTT. Translation: CASSFGTSTDTQYF.